The 32 T cell receptor beta chains reported below all come from one sample, sequenced in a study of blood T cells in healthy people across ages. A J-beta primer mix and a sample-barcoded 5' primer were used in a second PCR of roughly 7 to 12 cycles. TCRdb redid the calling of the 5' RACE reads with MiXCR, one entry per CDR3 protein. The sample has about 2 million distinct CDR3 sequences, around half seen once. The specimen was blood. These TCRs come from a woman between 40 and 55 years old in good health.

This clonotype appeared a few times. V gene TRBV7-2 combines with J gene TRBJ2-7; perhaps TRBD1 as D (6 bases). Per the germline V gene, CDR1 is SGHTA and CDR2 is FQGNSA. The CDR3 is made up of 14 amino acids. With 5 bases removed from V and 3 bases from J, the gap between germline ends came to 14 bases. The CDR3 DNA reads TGTGCCAGCAGCCGCCCCGGGACATTCTACGAGCAGTACTTC. Residues: CASSRPGTFYEQYF.

The table lists this clonotype with a count of one. This chain uses TRBV20-1 with TRBJ1-2; 9 bases match TRBD1. After removal of 0 bases from V and 8 bases from J, the junction contained 13 bases not matched to a gene. There are 16 residues in the CDR3. The germline CDR1 and CDR2 sequences are DFQATT and SNEGSKA (reference sequence). DNA for the CDR3: TGCAGTGCTAGAGACCCACCGGGACAGGGAACTTCCGGCTACACCTTC. The encoded protein is CSARDPPGQGTSGYTF.

This clonotype was seen a few times. J is TRBJ2-4 and V is TRBV13; 8 bases agree with TRBD1. After removal of 3 bases from V and 6 bases from J, the junction contained 7 bases not matched to a gene. CDR3 size: 15 residues. Germline V CDR1 and CDR2: PRHDT, FYEKMQ (reference sequence). The CDR3 is CASSLGTGALNIQYF. The CDR3 nucleotides read TGTGCCAGCAGCTTGGGGACAGGAGCCCTAAACATTCAGTACTTC.

This clonotype has just a few counts. The rearrangement joins TRBV15 to TRBJ2-1, with TRBD2 matching over 13 bases. The length of the CDR3 is 16 residues. Germline loops: CDR1 LNHNV, CDR2 YYDKDF (reference sequence). V lost 0 bases, J lost 9 bases, and 5 bases stayed unmatched. CDR3 in DNA: TGTGCCACCAGCAGAGAACTAGCGGGGGGGCCATTTGAGCAGTTCTTC. Protein: CATSRELAGGPFEQFF. The whole variable domain, filled in from reference TRBV15 and TRBJ2-1, reads DAMVIQNPRYQVTQFGKPVTLSCSQTLNHNVMYWYQQKSSQAPKLLFHYYDKDFNNEADTPDNFQSRRPNTSFCFLDIRSPGLGDTAMYLCATSRELAGGPFEQFFGPGTRLTVL.

The sample holds a few counts of this clonotype. The chain has TRBV28 and TRBJ2-4, with D perhaps matching TRBD1 (5 bases). The ends were cut back, 0 bases at V and 9 bases at J, with 12 bases in the middle. CDR3 size: 14 residues. Germline values: CDR1 MDHEN, CDR2 SYDVKM. CDR3 amino acids: CASSLWAGYSIQYF. In nucleotides, the CDR3 is TGTGCCAGCAGTTTATGGGCAGGGTACAGCATTCAGTACTTC.

V and J are TRBV10-2 and TRBJ1-6, with D possibly matching TRBD1 (5 bases). V was clipped by 8 bases and J by 0 bases, with 11 bases between them. CDR3 length: 15 amino acids. Germline CDR1 reads WSHSY; CDR2 reads SAAADI. In DNA form, the CDR3 reads TGCGCCAGCGGGGACTCCAGCTCCTATAATTCACCCCTCCACTTT. It specifies CASGDSSSYNSPLHF.

This clonotype has just a few counts. The chain recombines TRBV27 with TRBJ2-6; D ambiguous. V dropped 0 bases and J dropped 0 bases, with 12 bases sitting between them. Germline V gene lookup returns CDR1 MNHEY and CDR2 SMNVEV (reference sequence). The CDR3 consists of 18 residues. Here the CDR3 reads CASSLSGLTPSGANVLTF. Written as DNA, the CDR3 is TGTGCCAGCAGTTTATCGGGCCTAACTCCCTCTGGGGCCAACGTCCTGACTTTC.

This clonotype was recorded a few times. V usage is TRBV20-1 and J usage is TRBJ2-1; no definite D call. Per germline, CDR1 DFQATT and CDR2 SNEGSKA (reference sequence). This CDR3 is built from 15 residues. V shed 3 bases and J shed 0 bases, with 12 bases lying between them. The CDR3 DNA reads TGCAGTGCTAGGGGCTGGCAGAGCTCCTACAATGAGCAGTTCTTC. Translated, it gives CSARGWQSSYNEQFF.

This clonotype was observed a few times. The CDR3 DNA follows: TGCAGTGCTAGAGATTTCGCAGGGGGGAGGACAGATACGCAGTATTTT. It yields the protein CSARDFAGGRTDTQYF. The J gene is TRBJ2-3, the V gene TRBV20-1, with a possible D match to TRBD1 (7 bases). Trimming shortened V by 0 bases and J by 3 bases, and 16 bases separated the two germline ends. The CDR3 covers 16 residues. CDR1 DFQATT and CDR2 SNEGSKA come from the germline V gene (reference sequence).

V usage is TRBV4-2 and J usage is TRBJ2-5, with 7 bases aligning to TRBD1. This CDR3 region has 16 residues. J gave up 5 bases and V 4 bases, and 13 bases lay outside the gene matches. CDR1 LGHNA and CDR2 YNFKEQ come from the germline V gene. CDR3 sequence reads: CASSPIPLGGEETQYF. The DNA for the CDR3 is TGTGCCAGCAGCCCCATCCCTTTAGGGGGCGAGGAGACCCAGTACTTC.

This chain joins TRBV3-1 and TRBJ1-2; D unresolved. Trimming removed 3 bases at V and 1 base at J, with 9 bases between. The CDR3 totals 14 residues. Germline values: CDR1 LGHDT, CDR2 YNNKEL (reference sequence). The CDR3 bases are TGTGCCAGCAGCCAGGCAGCCGTTAACTATGGCTACACCTTC. The encoded protein is CASSQAAVNYGYTF.

The J gene is TRBJ2-3, the V gene TRBV29-1; D may be TRBD1 (6 bases). Trimming removed 4 bases from V and 4 bases from J, with 24 bases in between. Germline V gene data show CDR1 as SQVTM and CDR2 as ANQGSEA. This CDR3 spans 17 amino acids. The CDR3 reads CSVAPIGTHFPSDTQYF. The CDR3 coding sequence is TGCAGCGTTGCCCCTATAGGGACACATTTTCCCTCAGATACGCAGTATTTT.

This clonotype was seen only a few times. J is TRBJ2-1 and V is TRBV12-3 or TRBV12-4; 8 positions match TRBD1. V lost 5 bases and J lost 6; bases outside the gene matches: 6. CDR3 length equals 14 residues. CDR3 protein: CASSLTTGGNEQFF. CDR3 coding DNA: TGTGCCAGCAGTCTAACCACAGGGGGCAATGAGCAGTTCTTC.

The chain employs TRBV7-6 and TRBJ2-5; the D is unclear. Trimming took off 1 base at V and 1 base at J, with 13 bases between the two ends. The germline CDR1 and CDR2 sequences are SGHVS and FNYEAQ. This CDR3 contains 16 residues. DNA for the CDR3: TGTGCCAGCAGCTTAGGGTCCCAAGTCATCCAAGAGACCCAGTACTTC. This encodes CASSLGSQVIQETQYF.

V is TRBV12-3 or TRBV12-4 and J is TRBJ1-6; D ambiguous. V was trimmed by 5 bases and J by 7 bases, leaving 18 bases between them. There are 16 residues in the CDR3. This CDR3 is CASSPTGATQNSPLHF. The DNA for the CDR3 is TGTGCCAGCAGTCCGACGGGCGCAACCCAGAATTCACCCCTCCACTTT.

The chain combines TRBV28 with TRBJ2-3; D is undetermined. The CDR3 sequence is 14 residues long. The V end lost 2 bases, the J end lost 6 bases, and 12 bases lay between the germline ends. CDR1 and CDR2 from the germline V gene are MDHEN and SYDVKM. In nucleotides, the CDR3 is TGTGCCAGCAGTTTAGGGGTAACTACCGATACGCAGTATTTT. Residues: CASSLGVTTDTQYF.

This clonotype was counted between two and nine times. This chain joins TRBV20-1 and TRBJ2-7, with 8 bases matching TRBD2. TRBJ2-5 matches the DNA end more closely, so the J call is doubtful. Germline-derived CDR1 and CDR2 are DFQATT and SNEGSKA (reference sequence). There are 16 residues in the CDR3. For the CDR3, the DNA is TGCAGTGCTCCGGGCGTCGGGGGGGCGGTTTCAGAGACCCAGTACTTC. This sequence encodes CSAPGVGGAVSETQYF.

The V and J genes are TRBV4-2 and TRBJ2-3, with TRBD2 identical over 10 bases. The CDR3 extends over 17 amino acids. The V gene end was trimmed by 3 bases and the J gene end by 1 base; junction bases not matched to a gene: 7. Germline CDR1 reads LGHNA; CDR2 reads YNFKEQ. The chain's CDR3 is CASSQESLAGGTDTQYF. CDR3 coding DNA: TGTGCCAGCAGCCAGGAAAGTCTAGCGGGGGGCACAGATACGCAGTATTTT.

The chain has TRBV4-1 and TRBJ2-5; no firm D call. In germline, CDR1 is MGHRA, CDR2 YSYEKL. The CDR3 has 14 amino acids. V lost 4 bases, J lost 11 bases, and 20 bases lay in between. The CDR3 DNA is TGCGCCAGCAGCCTCTCAGCCCCGGCGAGTGAGCAGTACTTC. This codes for CASSLSAPASEQYF.

V is TRBV7-2 and J is TRBJ1-2; tentatively, D is TRBD1 (6 bases). Trimming cost V 4 bases and J 3 bases, with 12 bases left between them. This CDR3 contains 14 residues. Germline V lookup: CDR1 SGHTA, CDR2 FQGNSA. The CDR3 loop reads CASSSLDRYYGYTF. CDR3 sequence (DNA): TGTGCCAGCAGCTCCCTGGACAGATACTATGGCTACACCTTC.

This clonotype was counted only a few times. This chain connects TRBV4-3 to TRBJ2-3, with a possible D match to TRBD2 (5 bases). Trimming cost V 1 base and J 2 bases, with 22 bases left between them. CDR1 and CDR2 from the germline V gene are LGHNA and YSLEER. The CDR3 has 19 residues. CDR3 amino acids: CASSQVVNGERSTTDTQYF. In DNA form, the CDR3 reads TGCGCCAGCAGCCAAGTGGTTAACGGGGAGAGATCTACCACAGATACGCAGTATTTT.

The table lists this clonotype with a few counts. The V gene is TRBV20-1, the J gene TRBJ2-7; 8 nucleotides line up with TRBD1. Germline V gene lookup returns CDR1 DFQATT and CDR2 SNEGSKA (reference sequence). This CDR3 is built from 11 residues. V was pared by 5 bases and J by 9 bases, with 6 bases of the junction left unmatched. The CDR3 nucleotides are TGCAGTGCTGGGCCCGACAGGGGGCAGTACTTC. Residues: CSAGPDRGQYF.

The rearrangement joins TRBV4-2 to TRBJ2-5; 16 bases are shared with TRBD2. The junction had 14 bases not matched to a gene; V was cut back by 0 bases and J by 4 bases. From germline, CDR1 is LGHNA and CDR2 YNFKEQ. The CDR3 extends over 21 amino acids. Here the CDR3 DNA reads TGTGCCAGCAGCCAAGAAGTTTTGTTGTCGGGACTAGCGGGGGGGCTAGAGACCCAGTACTTC. It translates to CASSQEVLLSGLAGGLETQYF.

On this clonotype itself: A read error may account for a junction end that differs from germline. This rearrangement joins TRBV7-9 to TRBJ1-2; the match to TRBD1 covers 7 bases. The CDR3 consists of 14 residues. Germline V gene lookup returns CDR1 SEHNR and CDR2 FQNEAQ (reference sequence). Here the CDR3 reads CASSLGGTDYGHTF. For the CDR3, the DNA is TGTGCCAGCAGCTTAGGAGGGACAGACTATGGCCACACCTTC. The entire variable domain, with the rest obtained from reference TRBV7-9 and TRBJ1-2, is as follows: DTGVSQNPRHKITKRGQNVTFRCDPISEHNRLYWYRQTLGQGPEFLTYFQNEAQLEKSRLLSDRFSAERPKGSFSTLEIQRTEQGDSAMYLCASSLGGTDYGHTFGSGTRLTVV.

The chain combines TRBV20-1 with TRBJ2-5, with D possibly TRBD2 on 6 matching bases. V lost 2 bases and J 5 bases, leaving 12 bases between the germline ends. Looked up from germline, CDR1 is DFQATT and CDR2 is SNEGSKA (reference sequence). There are 13 residues in the CDR3. CDR3 coding DNA: TGCAGTGCTAGATTGACTAGTACGGAGACCCAGTACTTC. It yields the protein CSARLTSTETQYF.

This clonotype was recorded a few times. V gene TRBV5-1 combines with J gene TRBJ2-1; 9 nucleotides line up with TRBD1. V dropped 1 base and J dropped 8; count of bases not matched to a gene: 7. This CDR3 region has 15 residues. Germline CDR1 SGHRS, CDR2 YFSETQ. CDR3 coding DNA: TGCGCCAGCAGCTTGACACAGGGGGCGCAGGATGAGCAGTTCTTC. This encodes CASSLTQGAQDEQFF.

The chain couples TRBV6-2 or TRBV6-3 to TRBJ1-5; TRBD1 matches 10 bases. Trimming cost V 5 bases and J 3 bases; bases outside gene matches: 7. In germline, CDR1 is MNHEY, CDR2 SVGEGT. There are 16 residues in the CDR3. CDR3 sequence: CASSPWTGGTNQPQHF. The CDR3 DNA follows: TGTGCCAGCAGTCCGTGGACAGGGGGAACCAATCAGCCCCAGCATTTT.

This chain connects TRBV11-2 to TRBJ2-3; D is undetermined. The CDR3 extends over 13 amino acids. Between the trimmed V and J ends, which lost 0 bases and 7 bases, there was a span of 8 bases. The germline V gene has CDR1 SGHAT and CDR2 FQNNGV. For the CDR3, the DNA is TGTGCCAGCAGCTTAGATGGAAGGTATACGCAGTATTTT. This translates into CASSLDGRYTQYF.

This clonotype was picked up one time. The chain combines TRBV2 with TRBJ2-1; D may be TRBD2 (5 bases). The J call may be faulty, since TRBJ2-7 better matches the DNA end. The CDR3 contains 14 residues. The germline CDR1 and CDR2 sequences are SNHLY and FYNNEI. This CDR3 reads CASRGAVLYNEQYF. CDR3 DNA sequence: TGTGCCAGCAGGGGAGCGGTTCTTTACAATGAGCAGTACTTC.

The V call is TRBV7-9, the J call TRBJ2-1; D not certain. Germline lookup yields CDR1 SEHNR and CDR2 FQNEAQ (reference sequence). The CDR3 is 14 amino acids. The V and J ends lost 5 bases and 7 bases respectively, with 15 bases between them. CDR3 protein: CASSLPGPANEQFF. CDR3 coding DNA: TGTGCCAGCAGCCTCCCGGGCCCCGCTAATGAGCAGTTCTTC.

This clonotype was counted between two and nine times. CDR3 coding DNA: TGTGCCAGCAGTTGGAGGTTCGGCGGACTCCAAGAGACCCAGTACTTC. Amino acid sequence: CASSWRFGGLQETQYF. The chain combines TRBV7-2 with TRBJ2-5; possible D gene TRBD2, 5 bases. Germline CDR1 reads SGHTA; CDR2 reads FQGNSA. V lost 6 bases and J lost 1, with 18 bases in between. The CDR3 totals 16 residues. The entire variable domain, with the rest obtained from reference TRBV7-2 and TRBJ2-5, is as follows: GAGVSQSPSNKVTEKGKDVELRCDPISGHTALYWYRQSLGQGLEFLIYFQGNSAPDKSGLPSDRFSAERTGGSVSTLTIQRTQQEDSAVYLCASSWRFGGLQETQYFGPGTRLLVL.

The V call is TRBV20-1, the J call TRBJ2-3; D gene unclear. The CDR3 sequence is 14 residues long. Germline CDR1 DFQATT, CDR2 SNEGSKA (reference sequence). V lost 6 bases and J 0 bases, leaving 13 bases between the germline ends. This CDR3 reads CSAHRRSSTDTQYF. For the CDR3, the DNA is TGCAGTGCCCACCGACGAAGTAGCACAGATACGCAGTATTTT.